These T cell receptor beta chains were read from a single sample in a study of neoadjuvant anti-PD-1 for oral cavity cancer. Sequencing used immunoSEQ multiplex PCR; TCRdb keeps in-frame clones, though not all of them. The repertoire holds roughly 15,000 clones, with 71% as singletons. The sequencing here drew on PBMCs, taken after nivolumab (anti-PD-1) treatment. These receptors were collected from a person aged 40 to 85 with oral cavity squamous cell carcinoma. Both conserved end residues are part of each CDR3. The D gene is left open where the match is weak. Rows may omit the clone size; those that give it use once, few, many or a size class.

CDR3: CASSLGEGAFLADTQYF
DNA: TGTGCCAGCAGCTTAGGAGAGGGGGCGTTTTTAGCAGATACGCAGTATTTT
size: once
V: TRBV7-9
D: TRBD1
J: TRBJ2-3

CDR3: CSVDTGGLYEQYF
DNA: TGCAGCGTTGATACAGGGGGCTTGTACGAGCAGTACTTC
size: .
V: TRBV29-1
D: TRBD1
J: TRBJ2-7

CDR3: CASNTGAGDRYNEQFF
DNA: TGCGCCAGCAACACGGGAGCGGGAGATAGGTACAATGAGCAGTTCTTC
size: .
V: TRBV5-1
D: TRBD2
J: TRBJ2-1

CDR3: CASSEGQGFDGYTF
DNA: TGCGCCAGCAGCGAGGGACAGGGTTTCGATGGCTACACCTTC
size: few
V: TRBV5-1
D: TRBD1
J: TRBJ1-2

CDR3: CAWSRGGEYYGYTF
DNA: TGTGCCTGGAGCAGGGGGGGCGAATACTATGGCTACACCTTC
size: few
V: TRBV30
D: TRBD1
J: TRBJ1-2

CDR3: CASSLGQGTSYEQYF
DNA: TGTGCCAGCAGTTTAGGACAGGGTACCTCCTACGAGCAGTACTTC
size: .
V: TRBV28
D: TRBD1
J: TRBJ2-7

CDR3: CASSSEGGPGNTIYF
DNA: TGTGCCAGCAGTTCAGAAGGGGGTCCTGGAAACACCATATATTTT
size: .
V: TRBV7-9
D: .
J: TRBJ1-3

CDR3: CASSQAGTGYGYTF
DNA: TGCGCCAGCAGCCAAGCCGGGACAGGGTATGGCTACACCTTC
size: .
V: TRBV4-1
D: TRBD1
J: TRBJ1-2

CDR3: CASSWDSNQPQHF
DNA: TGTGCCAGCAGTTGGGACAGCAATCAGCCCCAGCATTTT
size: .
V: TRBV6-5
D: .
J: TRBJ1-5

CDR3: CAISEANRVGETDTQYF
DNA: TGTGCCATCAGTGAGGCAAACAGGGTGGGGGAGACAGATACGCAGTATTTT
size: .
V: TRBV10-3
D: .
J: TRBJ2-3

CDR3: CASSGTSGRPTDTQYF
DNA: TGTGCCAGCAGCGGGACTAGCGGGAGGCCCACAGATACGCAGTATTTT
size: .
V: TRBV2
D: TRBD2
J: TRBJ2-3

CDR3: CASSYSRTNASYEQYF
DNA: TGTGCCAGCAGCTATTCCCGGACAAATGCTTCCTACGAGCAGTACTTC
size: .
V: TRBV5-4
D: .
J: TRBJ2-7

CDR3: CASSFSGQGTYYGYTF
DNA: TGTGCCAGCAGTTTCTCCGGACAGGGGACATACTATGGCTACACCTTC
size: .
V: TRBV6-5
D: TRBD1
J: TRBJ1-2

CDR3: CASSGIAQHF
DNA: TGTGCCAGTAGTGGTATTGCCCAGCATTTT
size: .
V: TRBV19
D: .
J: TRBJ1-5

CDR3: CASRRGWETDTQYF
DNA: TGTGCCAGCAGGAGGGGCTGGGAAACAGATACGCAGTATTTT
size: .
V: TRBV6-6
D: .
J: TRBJ2-3

CDR3: CASREGGNEKLFF
DNA: TGTGCCAGCAGGGAAGGGGGGAATGAAAAACTGTTTTTT
size: .
V: TRBV6-1
D: .
J: TRBJ1-4

CDR3: CASSLMRQPNEKLFF
DNA: TGTGCCAGCAGCTTAATGCGGCAGCCAAATGAAAAACTGTTTTTT
size: .
V: TRBV7-8
D: .
J: TRBJ1-4

CDR3: CASSTQQGAGTEAFF
DNA: TGTGCCAGCAGTACCCAGCAGGGGGCGGGCACTGAAGCTTTCTTT
size: few
V: TRBV28
D: TRBD1
J: TRBJ1-1

CDR3: CATSRAWWPQHF
DNA: TGTGCCACCAGCCGTGCCTGGTGGCCCCAGCATTTT
size: .
V: TRBV15
D: .
J: TRBJ1-5

CDR3: CASSESPSILYNEQFF
DNA: TGTGCCAGCAGTGAATCACCGTCTATCCTTTACAATGAGCAGTTCTTC
size: .
V: TRBV25-1
D: .
J: TRBJ2-1

CDR3: CASSLPGSSYNEQFF
DNA: TGTGCCAGTAGTTTACCCGGGAGTTCCTACAATGAGCAGTTCTTC
size: .
V: TRBV19
D: .
J: TRBJ2-1

CDR3: CASSDVGQGAARVDQPQHF
DNA: TGTGCCAGCAGTGATGTGGGACAGGGGGCGGCTCGGGTCGATCAGCCCCAGCATTTT
size: .
V: TRBV6-1
D: TRBD1
J: TRBJ1-5

CDR3: CASSLAGQGTNEKLFF
DNA: TGCGCCAGCAGCTTGGCGGGACAGGGAACTAATGAAAAACTGTTTTTT
size: .
V: TRBV5-1
D: TRBD1
J: TRBJ1-4